These 13 T cell receptor beta chains share one sample of origin, sequenced in a study of T cells in Graves' hyperthyroidism and ophthalmopathy (dated by TCRdb to the late 2010s). The method behind the library was multiplex PCR. Reads for this sample came from an Illumina HiSeq 2000. TCR beta CDR3 regions were amplified from RNA transcripts. The TCR CDR3 was subjected to a first round of RT-PCR using the HTBI primer set and the Qiagen OneStep RT-PCR kit. The raw public reads went through TCRdb reprocessing: fastp at Q25, MiXCR clone calling, in-frame beta chains kept. A single entry per CDR3 protein holds the most common genes and DNA from its merged rows. This sample comprises a few hundred thousand distinct CDR3 sequences, roughly an eighth of them detected only once. About 5% of the sample goes to the ten largest clones. Sequenced material: blood. These receptors were collected from a young woman with Graves' hyperthyroidism.

The V and J genes are TRBV24-1 and TRBJ2-1; D perhaps matches TRBD2 (6 bases). With 5 bases removed from V and 4 bases from J, the gap between germline ends came to 11 bases. Looked up from germline, CDR1 is KGHDR and CDR2 is SFDVKD. This CDR3 is 14 amino acids long. CDR3 sequence reads: CATSAQGTYNEQFF. The DNA of the CDR3 is TGTGCCACCAGTGCCCAAGGGACTTACAATGAGCAGTTCTTC.

This clonotype was counted at least ten times. The CDR3 loop reads CASSLAGLGDTDTQYF. The CDR3 nucleotides read TGTGCCAGCAGTTTAGCGGGACTAGGAGACACAGATACGCAGTATTTT. The gene calls are TRBV28 and TRBJ2-3, with 8 bases aligning to TRBD2. From germline, CDR1 is MDHEN and CDR2 SYDVKM. This CDR3 spans 16 amino acids. V trimming: 2 bases; J trimming: 2 bases; junction bases outside the gene matches: 6.

This clonotype was detected only a few times. The rearrangement joins TRBV29-1 to TRBJ1-1; D remains ambiguous. CDR3 length: 11 residues. The V end was cut by 8 bases, the J end by 6 bases, with 13 bases between. The V gene's germline CDR1 is SQVTM and CDR2 ANQGSEA. The CDR3 sequence is CSSSAGSEAFF. CDR3 coding DNA: TGCAGCTCCTCGGCAGGATCTGAAGCTTTCTTT.

This clonotype came up many times. This chain joins TRBV20-1 and TRBJ2-1; TRBD2 agrees at 13 bases. CDR1 and CDR2 (germline): DFQATT, SNEGSKA (reference sequence). The V gene end was trimmed by 5 bases and the J gene end by 8 bases; junction bases not matched to a gene: 9. CDR3 length: 15 amino acids. This chain's CDR3 is CSAPGLLAGGDEQFF. In DNA, the CDR3 is TGCAGTGCTCCTGGCCTACTAGCGGGGGGGGATGAGCAGTTCTTC.

This clonotype was observed many times. The V gene is TRBV27, the J gene TRBJ2-1; 9 positions match TRBD2. V was clipped by 4 bases and J by 5 bases; unmatched bases: 3. From germline, CDR1 is MNHEY and CDR2 SMNVEV (reference sequence). The CDR3 totals 14 residues. The CDR3 reads CASSYSGRDNEQFF. The CDR3 region has the DNA TGTGCCAGCAGTTATAGCGGGAGAGACAATGAGCAGTTCTTC.

This clonotype occurred many times. The J gene is TRBJ2-2, the V gene TRBV24-1, with 9 bases matching TRBD2. The V and J ends lost 7 bases and 1 base, in that order; junction bases with no gene match: 0. Germline assignment: CDR1 KGHDR and CDR2 SFDVKD. The CDR3 extends over 14 amino acids. The CDR3 region has the DNA TGTGCCACCAGGACTAGCGGGAACACCGGGGAGCTGTTTTTT. This encodes CATRTSGNTGELFF.

Many counts were recorded for this clonotype. The V gene is TRBV27, the J gene TRBJ1-2; 8 nucleotides agree with TRBD1. Germline V lookup: CDR1 MNHEY, CDR2 SMNVEV (reference sequence). V lost 5 bases, J lost 6 bases, and 8 bases stayed unmatched. This CDR3 contains 14 residues. CDR3 loop: CASSDRGFGHGYTF. The CDR3 coding sequence is TGTGCCAGCAGTGACAGGGGATTTGGTCATGGCTACACCTTC.

V usage is TRBV6-1 and J usage is TRBJ2-2, with D maybe TRBD1 (6 bases). Trimming stripped 4 bases from V and 4 bases from J, with 10 bases between. The CDR3 is made up of 14 amino acids. CDR1 MNHNS and CDR2 SASEGT come from the germline V gene. The CDR3 sequence: CASSAQGTTGELFF. The DNA for the CDR3 is TGTGCCAGCAGTGCACAGGGTACCACCGGGGAGCTGTTTTTT.

This clonotype has more than one count but fewer than ten. The rearrangement links TRBV7-9 to TRBJ2-1; D tentatively fits TRBD1 or TRBD2 (7 bases each). Looked up from germline, CDR1 is SEHNR and CDR2 is FQNEAQ (reference sequence). CDR3 length equals 13 residues. Trimming took 10 bases from V and 5 from J, leaving 15 bases between them. CDR3 bases: TGTGCCACGAACAGGGGAGGGGACAATGAGCAGTTCTTC. Its protein product is CATNRGGDNEQFF. Together with reference TRBV7-9 and TRBJ2-1, the CDR3 gives the full variable domain: DTGVSQNPRHKITKRGQNVTFRCDPISEHNRLYWYRQTLGQGPEFLTYFQNEAQLEKSRLLSDRFSAERPKGSFSTLEIQRTEQGDSAMYLCATNRGGDNEQFFGPGTRLTVL.

Remarks on this clonotype: A much larger clonotype is one base distant, so this may be a read error. The CDR3 DNA sequence: TGTGCCAGCAGCGATGGGACAGGCGGCCATCCGGTGACCCAGTACTTC. Translation: CASSDGTGGHPVTQYF. The V gene is TRBV7-9, the J gene TRBJ2-5, with 8 bases fitting TRBD1. CDR1 is SEHNR and CDR2 is FQNEAQ in the germline V gene (reference sequence). The length of the CDR3 is 16 residues. J was trimmed by 7 bases and V by 5 bases; bases with no gene match: 15.

This clonotype was found many times. The germline gene is not matched at one end of the junction; a read error may be the cause. V gene TRBV12-3 or TRBV12-4 combines with J gene TRBJ2-5, with D unclear. This CDR3 is 12 amino acids long. The CDR3 protein is CASSPDQEAQYF. In nucleotides, the CDR3 is TGTGCCAGCAGCCCCGACCAAGAGGCCCAGTACTTC.

With regard to this clonotype: A much larger clone is a single base away; this may be a read error. J is TRBJ2-7 and V is TRBV27, with TRBD2 matching 12 bases. The CDR3 contains 15 residues. The V segment lost 3 bases and the J segment 2 bases; nucleotides outside the gene matches: 2. Germline CDR1 is MNHEY and CDR2 is SMNVEV (reference sequence). As DNA, the CDR3 is TGTGCCAGCAGTTTCGGACTAGCGGGGACCTACGAGCAGTACTTC. Translated: CASSFGLAGTYEQYF.

This clonotype was observed many times. Its ends do not fully match the called genes, so a read error is possible. This chain uses TRBV6-2 or TRBV6-3 with TRBJ2-3, with D uncertain. The CDR3 has 14 amino acids. Germline V lookup: CDR1 MNHEY, CDR2 SVGEGT. The CDR3: CASTYGQNTDTQYF. In DNA form, the CDR3 reads TGTGCCAGCACTTACGGGCAGAACACAGATACGCAGTATTTT.